This entry is about one T cell receptor beta chain. The antigen is not known. Data came from immunoSEQ multiplex PCR; TCRdb stores just in-frame clones and leaves some out. Of about 51,000 clones listed, around 80% are singletons. The data stem from a study of a mutant IDH1 vaccine in newly diagnosed glioma. Study in general: Radiotherapy alone preceded vaccination by 4-6 weeks; alternatively, vaccination started with temozolomide cycles.

This CDR3 spans 14 amino acids. J was trimmed by 4 bases and V by 4 bases; bases with no gene match: 7. The germline gives CDR1 SGHDT, CDR2 YYEEEE. Time point: week 5, during vaccination. Doses of 300 ug of mutant IDH1 20-mer peptide were given with topical imiquimod. New IDH1-mutant, ATRX-lost WHO grade 3 or 4 astrocytomas occurred in donors. The chain carries TRBV5-6 and TRBJ1-2, with 7 bases matching TRBD1. This receptor was obtained from a man between 45 and 60 years old with glioma. The sample here was PBMCs, taken from a glioma patient whose treatment included an IDH1 peptide vaccine. Here the CDR3 reads CASSGDSTLYGYTF. As DNA, the CDR3 is TGTGCCAGCAGCGGGGACAGCACCCTCTATGGCTACACCTTC.